The 17 T cell receptor beta chains reported below all come from one sample, sequenced in a study of blood T cell repertoires in COVID-19. Only in-frame clones appear in the TCRdb table, and some are missing; sequencing was by immunoSEQ multiplex PCR. This table holds around 130,000 clones, less than 85% found once. The sequenced material came from peripheral blood. These TCRs come from a woman in her fifties or sixties with acute or convalescent COVID-19.

The genes are TRBV4-1 and TRBJ2-5; D may be TRBD1 (6 bases). Trimming pared 0 bases from V and 6 bases from J, leaving 14 bases between. This CDR3 is built from 15 residues. Germline CDR1 and CDR2: MGHRA and YSYEKL. The CDR3 is CASSQDREQGQTQYF. The CDR3 nucleotides are TGCGCCAGCAGCCAAGATCGAGAACAGGGCCAGACCCAGTACTTC.

The genes are TRBV4-2 and TRBJ2-3; D is unclear. V dropped 0 bases and J dropped 4 bases, with 5 bases sitting between them. There are 13 residues in the CDR3. From germline, CDR1 is LGHNA and CDR2 YNFKEQ. The CDR3 coding sequence is TGTGCCAGCAGCCAAGATCTCGCAGATACGCAGTATTTT. This encodes CASSQDLADTQYF.

The chain combines TRBV2 with TRBJ1-1; 7 bases match TRBD1. CDR3 length: 13 residues. The trim removed 6 bases at V and 1 base at J, leaving 2 bases unmatched. Per germline, CDR1 SNHLY and CDR2 FYNNEI. The CDR3 sequence is CASRGDRNTEAFF. Here the CDR3 DNA reads TGTGCCAGCAGGGGGGACAGGAACACTGAAGCTTTCTTT.

This clone was seen only once. The chain joins TRBV7-3 to TRBJ2-5; a possible D gene is TRBD2 (6 bases). The CDR3 runs to 15 residues. Trimming removed 5 bases at V and 2 bases at J, with 15 bases between. CDR1 and CDR2 (germline): SGHTA, FQGTGA. The CDR3 spells CASSARLGEQETQYF. CDR3 DNA sequence: TGTGCCAGCAGCGCTCGACTAGGGGAACAAGAGACCCAGTACTTC.

In its sample, this clone was seen a few times. V usage is TRBV5-4 and J usage is TRBJ1-3, with D unclear. CDR1 is SGHNT and CDR2 is YYREEE in the germline V gene (reference sequence). Deletions cut 0 bases from V and 0 bases from J, with 10 bases between. The CDR3 is made up of 16 amino acids. The CDR3 sequence: CASSLGQSSSGNTIYF. The CDR3 coding sequence is TGTGCCAGCAGCTTGGGGCAGTCCAGCTCTGGAAACACCATATATTTT.

This clone was observed once. The chain employs TRBV5-4 and TRBJ2-1; TRBD1 aligns across 9 bases. This CDR3 spans 15 amino acids. Germline CDR1 SGHNT, CDR2 YYREEE (reference sequence). Trimming at V came to 6 bases and at J to 2 bases, leaving 6 bases not matched to a gene. CDR3 bases: TGTGCCAGCACAACAGGGACAGGGCCCTACAATGAGCAGTTCTTC. As protein: CASTTGTGPYNEQFF. Using reference TRBV5-4 and TRBJ2-1 for the parts outside the CDR3, the full variable domain is ETGVTQSPTHLIKTRGQQVTLRCSSQSGHNTVSWYQQALGQGPQFIFQYYREEENGRGNFPPRFSGLQFPNYSSELNVNALELDDSALYLCASTTGTGPYNEQFFGPGTRLTVL.

CDR3 residues: CASSQDRASFSNEQFF. DNA for the CDR3: TGCGCCAGCAGCCAAGATAGGGCTAGCTTTAGTAATGAGCAGTTCTTC. The chain employs TRBV4-1 and TRBJ2-1; possible D gene TRBD2, 5 bases. V lost 0 bases and J lost 7, with 16 bases in between. CDR1 is MGHRA, CDR2 YSYEKL, per germline. The CDR3 is 16 residues long.

CDR3 sequence (DNA): TGCGCCAGCAGTGAGTCGACTTTTCGCTCCTACAATGAGCAGTTCTTC. The encoded protein is CASSESTFRSYNEQFF. The gene calls are TRBV10-1 and TRBJ2-1, with D unresolved. V lost 0 bases, J lost 0 bases, and 9 bases lay in between. This CDR3 is built from 16 residues. The V gene's germline CDR1 is WNHNN and CDR2 SYGVQD (reference sequence).

This chain uses TRBV5-1 with TRBJ1-1; D not resolved. The CDR3 is 14 amino acids. Trimming removed 0 bases at V and 1 base at J, with 7 bases between. CDR1 is SGHRS and CDR2 is YFSETQ in the germline V gene. The CDR3 is CASSLEQPNTEAFF. CDR3 nucleotide sequence: TGCGCCAGCAGCTTGGAACAGCCGAACACTGAAGCTTTCTTT.

The chain joins TRBV6-1 to TRBJ2-1; the match to TRBD2 covers 11 bases. After removal of 3 bases from V and 7 bases from J, the junction contained 8 bases not matched to a gene. Germline V gene data show CDR1 as MNHNS and CDR2 as SASEGT. The CDR3 sequence is 16 residues long. The CDR3, as DNA: TGTGCCAGCAGTGAGGCCCCCACTAGCGGGGGAAATGAGCAGTTCTTC. Translating gives CASSEAPTSGGNEQFF.

This sequence joins TRBV3-1 (or the pseudogene TRBV3-2) and TRBJ2-3, with TRBD2 identical over 12 bases. The CDR3 spans 15 residues. Germline values: CDR1 LGHDT, CDR2 YNNKEL (reference sequence). V gave up 4 bases and J gave up 3 bases; unmatched junction bases: 2. The CDR3 loop reads CASSPSGGVTDTQYF. CDR3 DNA: TGTGCCAGCAGCCCTAGCGGGGGGGTTACAGATACGCAGTATTTT.

This clone was found many times. The V gene is TRBV25-1, the J gene TRBJ1-1; 8 nucleotides align to TRBD1. This CDR3 spans 13 amino acids. Germline CDR1 MGHDK, CDR2 SYGVNS. J gave up 5 bases and V 7 bases, and 6 bases lay outside the gene matches. The CDR3 sequence is CASIQGAGTEAFF. In DNA form, the CDR3 reads TGTGCCAGCATTCAGGGGGCAGGGACTGAAGCTTTCTTT.

The chain joins TRBV7-7 to TRBJ2-1; 7 nucleotides match TRBD1. The V gene's germline CDR1 is SSHAT and CDR2 FNYEAQ (reference sequence). This CDR3 comprises 13 residues. Trimming at V came to 1 base and at J to 9 bases, leaving 3 bases not matched to a gene. The DNA of the CDR3 is TGTGCCAGCAGCTTAGACAGGGGCGGTGAGCAGTTCTTC. Its translation: CASSLDRGGEQFF.

This clone appeared a few times. This chain links TRBV6-5 with TRBJ2-5; 9 nucleotides agree with TRBD2. Germline trimming cut 5 bases from V and 4 bases from J; bases unmatched to any gene: 5. This CDR3 spans 14 amino acids. Germline-derived CDR1 and CDR2 are MNHEY and SVGAGI. The CDR3 loop is CASSRAGGIETQYF. As DNA, the CDR3 is TGTGCCAGCAGTCGAGCGGGGGGCATAGAGACCCAGTACTTC.

The gene calls are TRBV24-1 and TRBJ2-3, with D perhaps TRBD1 (6 bases). CDR3 length: 18 amino acids. The germline V gene encodes CDR1 KGHDR and CDR2 SFDVKD. V was cut by 3 bases and J by 1 base, with 19 bases left in between. The CDR3 bases are TGTGCCACCAGTGATCCAACCCAGGGGCTTCTTCGCACAGATACGCAGTATTTT. It yields the protein CATSDPTQGLLRTDTQYF.

The chain uses TRBV6-2 or TRBV6-3 and TRBJ2-1; 7 nucleotides agree with TRBD1. The CDR3 has 17 amino acids. Losses at the gene ends were 4 bases for V and 4 bases for J; bases not matched to a gene: 13. Germline CDR1 is MNHEY and CDR2 is SVGEGT. CDR3 loop: CASSSRRQGESYNEQFF. The CDR3 nucleotides read TGTGCCAGCAGTTCGCGTCGACAGGGTGAGTCTTACAATGAGCAGTTCTTC.

The rearrangement joins TRBV3-1 (or the pseudogene TRBV3-2) to TRBJ1-1; unclear D gene. The CDR3 contains 14 residues. Germline lookup yields CDR1 LGHDT and CDR2 YNNKEL (reference sequence). Between the trimmed V and J ends, which lost 3 bases and 1 base, there was a span of 9 bases. Written as DNA, the CDR3 is TGTGCCAGCAGCCAGGCGGTGAGGAACACTGAAGCTTTCTTT. It codes for CASSQAVRNTEAFF.